This T cell receptor (beta chain) is drawn from a study of blood T cell repertoires in COVID-19. Using immunoSEQ multiplex PCR, the repertoire was profiled, and TCRdb retains in-frame clones only, with some absent. The table has about 74,000 clones, about nine tenths seen once. The CDR3 is 14 residues long. V lost 10 bases, J lost 3 bases, and 11 bases stayed unmatched. Germline loops: CDR1 LNHDA, CDR2 SQIVND (reference sequence). The sample comprised peripheral blood. The chain combines TRBV19 with TRBJ2-7; TRBD1 agrees at 8 bases. The TCR sequence derives from a man over 45 with COVID-19, enrolled during active disease. The CDR3 bases are TGTGCCACTGCCAACGGACAGGGACTCTACGAGCAGTACTTC. It encodes CATANGQGLYEQYF.